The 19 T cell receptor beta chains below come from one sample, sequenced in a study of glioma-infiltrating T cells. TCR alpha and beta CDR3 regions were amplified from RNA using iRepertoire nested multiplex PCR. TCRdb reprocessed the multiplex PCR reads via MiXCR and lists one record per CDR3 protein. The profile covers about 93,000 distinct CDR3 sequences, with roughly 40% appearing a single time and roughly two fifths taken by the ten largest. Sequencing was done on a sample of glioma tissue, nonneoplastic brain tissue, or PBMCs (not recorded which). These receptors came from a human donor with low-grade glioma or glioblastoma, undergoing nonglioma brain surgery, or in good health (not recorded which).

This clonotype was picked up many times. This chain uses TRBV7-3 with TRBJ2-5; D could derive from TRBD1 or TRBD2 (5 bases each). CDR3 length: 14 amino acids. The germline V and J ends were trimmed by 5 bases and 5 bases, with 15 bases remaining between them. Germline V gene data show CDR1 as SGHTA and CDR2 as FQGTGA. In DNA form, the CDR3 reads TGTGCCAGCAGCCCTGGGGGAAGTAGGGAGACCCAGTACTTC. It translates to CASSPGGSRETQYF.

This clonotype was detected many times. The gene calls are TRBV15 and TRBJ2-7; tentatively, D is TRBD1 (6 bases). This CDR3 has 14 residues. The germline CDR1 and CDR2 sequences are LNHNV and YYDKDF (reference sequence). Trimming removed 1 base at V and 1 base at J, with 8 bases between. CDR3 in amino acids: CATSRVGQSYEQYF. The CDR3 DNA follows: TGTGCCACCAGCAGAGTCGGACAGTCCTACGAGCAGTACTTC.

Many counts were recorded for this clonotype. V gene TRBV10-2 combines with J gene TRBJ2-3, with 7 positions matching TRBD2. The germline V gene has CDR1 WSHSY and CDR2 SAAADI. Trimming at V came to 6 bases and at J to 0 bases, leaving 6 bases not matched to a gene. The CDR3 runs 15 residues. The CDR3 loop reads CASRRLATSTDTQYF. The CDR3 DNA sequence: TGCGCCAGCAGAAGACTAGCAACAAGCACAGATACGCAGTATTTT.

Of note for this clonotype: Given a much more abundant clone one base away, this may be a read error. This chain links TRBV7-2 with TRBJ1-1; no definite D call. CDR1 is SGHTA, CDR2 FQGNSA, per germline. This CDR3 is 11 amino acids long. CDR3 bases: TGTGCCAGCAGCTTTTCGCGTGAAGCTTTATTT. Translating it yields CASSFSREALF.

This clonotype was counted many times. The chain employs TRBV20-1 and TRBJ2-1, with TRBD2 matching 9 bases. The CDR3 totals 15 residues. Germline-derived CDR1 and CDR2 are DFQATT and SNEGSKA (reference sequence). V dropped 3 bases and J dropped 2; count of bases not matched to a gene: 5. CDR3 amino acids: CSASDAGGAYNEQFF. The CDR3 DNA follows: TGCAGTGCTAGCGACGCGGGAGGGGCCTACAATGAGCAGTTCTTC.

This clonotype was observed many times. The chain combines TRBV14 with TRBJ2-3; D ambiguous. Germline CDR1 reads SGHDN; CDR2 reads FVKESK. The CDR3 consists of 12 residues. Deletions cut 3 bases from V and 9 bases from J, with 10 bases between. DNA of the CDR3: TGTGCCAGCAGCCAGCCTAGTAGGACGCAGTATTTT. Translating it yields CASSQPSRTQYF. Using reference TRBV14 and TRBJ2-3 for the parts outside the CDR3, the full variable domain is EAGVTQFPSHSVIEKGQTVTLRCDPISGHDNLYWYRRVMGKEIKFLLHFVKESKQDESGMPNNRFLAERTGGTYSTLKVQPAELEDSGVYFCASSQPSRTQYFGPGTRLTVL.

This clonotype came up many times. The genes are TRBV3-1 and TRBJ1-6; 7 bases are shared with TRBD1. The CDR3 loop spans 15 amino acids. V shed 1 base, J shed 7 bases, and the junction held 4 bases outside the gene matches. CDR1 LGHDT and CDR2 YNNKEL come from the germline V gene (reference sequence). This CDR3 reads CASSQAGQRNSPLHF. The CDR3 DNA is TGTGCCAGCAGCCAAGCGGGACAGCGGAATTCACCCCTCCACTTT.

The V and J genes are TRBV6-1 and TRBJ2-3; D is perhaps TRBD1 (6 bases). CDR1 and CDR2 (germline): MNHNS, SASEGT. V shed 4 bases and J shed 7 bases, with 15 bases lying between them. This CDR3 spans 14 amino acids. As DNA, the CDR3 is TGTGCCAGCAGTGGGGACAAGATGTCGAATACGCAGTATTTT. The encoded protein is CASSGDKMSNTQYF.

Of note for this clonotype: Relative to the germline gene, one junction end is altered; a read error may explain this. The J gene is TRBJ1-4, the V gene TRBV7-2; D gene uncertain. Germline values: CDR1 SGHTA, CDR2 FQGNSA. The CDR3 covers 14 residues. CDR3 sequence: CAGSLVGVDEKLFF. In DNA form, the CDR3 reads TGTGCCGGCAGCTTAGTTGGGGTGGATGAAAAGCTGTTTTTT.

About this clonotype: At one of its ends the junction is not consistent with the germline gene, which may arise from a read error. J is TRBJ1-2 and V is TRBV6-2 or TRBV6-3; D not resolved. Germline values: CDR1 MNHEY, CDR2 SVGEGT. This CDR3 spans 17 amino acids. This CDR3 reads CAPRDLDAEPSNSSYSF. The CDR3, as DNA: TGTGCCCCCCGTGACCTCGACGCCGAGCCATCTAACTCTTCCTACAGCTTC.

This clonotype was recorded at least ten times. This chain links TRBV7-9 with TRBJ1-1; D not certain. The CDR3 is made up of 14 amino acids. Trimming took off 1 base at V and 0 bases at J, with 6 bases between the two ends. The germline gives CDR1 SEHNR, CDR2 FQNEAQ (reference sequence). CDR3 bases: TGTGCCAGCAGCTTAGGGGCAGTGAACACTGAAGCTTTCTTT. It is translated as CASSLGAVNTEAFF.

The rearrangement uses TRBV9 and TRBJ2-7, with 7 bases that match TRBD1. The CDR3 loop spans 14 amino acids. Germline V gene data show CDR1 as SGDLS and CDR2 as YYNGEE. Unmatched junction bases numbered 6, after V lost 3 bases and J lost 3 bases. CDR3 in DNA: TGTGCCAGCAGCGCCTCGACAGGGTTCTACGAGCAGTACTTC. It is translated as CASSASTGFYEQYF.

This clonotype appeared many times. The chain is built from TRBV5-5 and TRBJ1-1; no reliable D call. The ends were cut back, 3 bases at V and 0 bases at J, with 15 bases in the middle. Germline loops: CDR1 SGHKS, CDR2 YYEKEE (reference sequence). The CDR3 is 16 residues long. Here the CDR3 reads CASSSYRGSLNTEAFF. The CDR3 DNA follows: TGTGCCAGCAGCTCGTATCGAGGCAGCCTGAACACTGAAGCTTTCTTT. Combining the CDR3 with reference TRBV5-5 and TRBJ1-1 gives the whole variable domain DAGVTQSPTHLIKTRGQQVTLRCSPISGHKSVSWYQQVLGQGPQFIFQYYEKEERGRGNFPDRFSARQFPNYSSELNVNALLLGDSALYLCASSSYRGSLNTEAFFGQGTRLTVV.

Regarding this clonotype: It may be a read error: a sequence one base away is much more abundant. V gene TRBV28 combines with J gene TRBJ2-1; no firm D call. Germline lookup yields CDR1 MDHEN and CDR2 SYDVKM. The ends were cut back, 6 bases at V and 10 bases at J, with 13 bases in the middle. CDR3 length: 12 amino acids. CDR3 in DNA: TGTGCCAGCAGCCTTATAGCCTACGAGCAGTTCTTC. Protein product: CASSLIAYEQFF.

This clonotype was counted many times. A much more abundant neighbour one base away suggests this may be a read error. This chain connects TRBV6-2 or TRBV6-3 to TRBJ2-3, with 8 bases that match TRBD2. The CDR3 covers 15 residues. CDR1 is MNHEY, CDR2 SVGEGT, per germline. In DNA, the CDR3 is TGTGCCGGCAGCCCCGGGACTAGAGTCACAGATACGCAGTATTTT. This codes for CAGSPGTRVTDTQYF.

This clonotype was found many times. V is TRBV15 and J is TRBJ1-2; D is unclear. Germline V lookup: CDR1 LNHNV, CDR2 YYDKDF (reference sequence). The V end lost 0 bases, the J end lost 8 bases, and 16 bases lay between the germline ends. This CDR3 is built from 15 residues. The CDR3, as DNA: TGTGCCACCAGCAGAGATGGAACCCGAGGTTGGGGCTACACCTTC. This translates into CATSRDGTRGWGYTF.

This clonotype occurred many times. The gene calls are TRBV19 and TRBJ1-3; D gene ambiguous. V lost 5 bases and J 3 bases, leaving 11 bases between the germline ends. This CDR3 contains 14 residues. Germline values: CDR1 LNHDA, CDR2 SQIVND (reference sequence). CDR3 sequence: CASSAGGIGNTIYF. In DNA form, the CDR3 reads TGTGCCAGTAGTGCCGGAGGGATTGGAAACACCATATATTTT.

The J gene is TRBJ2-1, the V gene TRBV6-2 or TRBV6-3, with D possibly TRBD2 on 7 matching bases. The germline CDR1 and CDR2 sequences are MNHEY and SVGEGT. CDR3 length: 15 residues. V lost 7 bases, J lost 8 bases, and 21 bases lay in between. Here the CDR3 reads CASKVDGGRSYEQFF. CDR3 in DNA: TGTGCCAGCAAAGTGGACGGGGGGCGTTCCTATGAGCAGTTCTTC.

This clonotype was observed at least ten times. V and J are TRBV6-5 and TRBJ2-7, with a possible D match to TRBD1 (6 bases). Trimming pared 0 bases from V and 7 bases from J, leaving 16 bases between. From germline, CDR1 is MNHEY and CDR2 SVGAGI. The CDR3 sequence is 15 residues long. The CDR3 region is CASSYSNRALGEQYF. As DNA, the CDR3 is TGTGCCAGCAGTTACTCGAACAGGGCTCTAGGTGAGCAGTACTTC.